The rows below give T cell receptor beta chains drawn from one sample of a study of blood T cells in healthy people across ages. TCRdb reprocessed the 5' RACE reads via MiXCR and lists one record per CDR3 protein. The sample holds more than 550,000 distinct CDR3 sequences, 20% to 25% seen once. The sequencing input was blood. These TCRs come from a man between 65 and 80 years old in good health. Both conserved end residues are part of each CDR3. Each record gives: J gene, V gene, clone size, D gene, CDR3 DNA, CDR3 protein. The D gene is left open where the match is weak. The size field is filled for only some rows; it gives once, few, many or a size class.

>TRBJ2-7|TRBV3-1|-|-
TGTGCCAGCAGCCAAGATCCTATTCCCCTGGGTGAGCAGTACTTC
CASSQDPIPLGEQYF
>TRBJ2-5|TRBV5-4|-|-
TGTGCCAGCAGCTTTAAGGGCTCGGAGACCCAGTACTTC
CASSFKGSETQYF
>TRBJ1-6|TRBV12-3/TRBV12-4|-|TRBD1
TGTGCCAGCAGCTACGGACAGGGAGATTCACCCCTCCACTTT
CASSYGQGDSPLHF
>TRBJ1-4|TRBV4-3|-|-
TGCGCCAGCAGCCAATCGGGCCAGATTAATGAAAAACTGTTTTTT
CASSQSGQINEKLFF
>TRBJ2-7|TRBV2|-|TRBD1
TGTGCCAGCAGTGAACAGGGGGCCGGCGAGCAGTACTTC
CASSEQGAGEQYF
>TRBJ2-4|TRBV2|-|-
TGTGCCAGCAGTGAAGGGTCGGGCATTCAGTACTTC
CASSEGSGIQYF
>TRBJ2-7|TRBV29-1|few|TRBD1
TGCAGCGCCCGGACAGGGGTCGAGCAGTACTTC
CSARTGVEQYF
>TRBJ1-1|TRBV7-9|few|-
TGTGCCAGCAGCCTTCAGATTGAAGCTTTCTTT
CASSLQIEAFF
>TRBJ1-2|TRBV5-1|-|-
TGCGCCAGCAGCCCAAACGGGGCAGGGAATGGCTACACCTTC
CASSPNGAGNGYTF
>TRBJ2-7|TRBV14|-|-
TGTGCCAGCAGCCAAATACTACTCGAGCAGTACTTC
CASSQILLEQYF
>TRBJ2-1|TRBV12-3/TRBV12-4|-|-
TGTGCCAGCAGTGCCTTACTGCTACAGCAGTTCTTC
CASSALLLQQFF
>TRBJ1-4|TRBV12-3/TRBV12-4|many|-
TGTGCCAGCAGGACTAATGAAAAACTGTTTTTT
CASRTNEKLFF
>TRBJ1-1|TRBV29-1|few|-
TGCAGCGGTGGACTGAGTATGAACACTGAAGCTTTCTTT
CSGGLSMNTEAFF
>TRBJ2-3|TRBV9|few|-
TGTACCAGCAGCCCCAACCTCGTCCGCAATACACAGTATTTT
CTSSPNLVRNTQYF
>TRBJ2-5|TRBV20-1|-|-
TGCAGTGCGACGTCCCAGGGGAGGCAAGAGACCCAGTACTTC
CSATSQGRQETQYF
>TRBJ2-5|TRBV7-9|many|-
TGTGCCAGCAGCTATCCCGGGAACCAGAGGGATGAGACCCAGTACTTC
CASSYPGNQRDETQYF
>TRBJ1-3|TRBV29-1|few|-
TGCAGCGTCCCGACACCTGGAAACACCATATATTTT
CSVPTPGNTIYF
>TRBJ2-2|TRBV5-1|many|-
TGCGCCAGCAGCTTGTGGGCAACCGGGGAGCTGTTTTTT
CASSLWATGELFF
>TRBJ2-1|TRBV7-2|few|-
TGTGCCAGCAGCTTAGCTGGGACTGTGGGGGACAATGAGCAGTTCTTC
CASSLAGTVGDNEQFF
>TRBJ2-1|TRBV7-9|many|TRBD2
TGCGCCAGCAGCTTTGGGACTAGCGGCTACAATGAGCAGTTCTTC
CASSFGTSGYNEQFF
>TRBJ2-5|TRBV18|few|-
TGTGCCAGCTCACCAGATAACAGGGCACAAGAGACCCAGTACTTC
CASSPDNRAQETQYF
>TRBJ2-5|TRBV12-3/TRBV12-4|many|-
TGTGCCAGCAGTTTGAGCGGATTAGAGACCCAGTACTTC
CASSLSGLETQYF
>TRBJ2-1|TRBV10-1|few|TRBD1
TGCGCCAGCAGCAAAGGGACAGGGGGGAATGAGCAGTTCTTC
CASSKGTGGNEQFF
>TRBJ1-4|TRBV10-3|-|TRBD1
TGTGCCATCAGAAAAACGGGACAGGGCGATGAAAAACTGTTTTTT
CAIRKTGQGDEKLFF
>TRBJ1-5|TRBV12-3/TRBV12-4|few|-
TGTGCCAGCAGAGACATAGTCTCCGGTCAGCCCCAGCATTTT
CASRDIVSGQPQHF
>TRBJ2-7|TRBV20-1|-|-
TGCAGTGCGACCCGGGACACTGCCTACGAGCAGTACTTC
CSATRDTAYEQYF
>TRBJ2-7|TRBV6-5|few|-
TGTGCCAGCAGTTACTCGAACCAGTTGACCTACGAGCAGTACTTC
CASSYSNQLTYEQYF
>TRBJ2-3|TRBV9|few|-
TGTGCCAGCAGCGACCCCTCAAGCCCCCGCCCCACAGATACGCAGTATTTT
CASSDPSSPRPTDTQYF
>TRBJ2-3|TRBV19|-|TRBD1
TGTGCCAGCACCGACAGGGGGGACACAGATACGCAGTATTTT
CASTDRGDTDTQYF
>TRBJ1-5|TRBV10-3|few|-
TGTGCCATCTCACCCGGGGGAAGCAATCAGCCCCAGCATTTT
CAISPGGSNQPQHF
>TRBJ2-7|TRBV14|few|-
TGTGCCAGCAGCCAATTCAGGGTCCACGAGCAGTACTTC
CASSQFRVHEQYF
>TRBJ2-1|TRBV7-2|-|-
TGTGCCAGCAGCCCGCAACCTATGAGCTCCTACAATGAGCAGTTCTTC
CASSPQPMSSYNEQFF
>TRBJ2-1|TRBV10-3|-|-
TGTGCCATCGGTCGGGTCCTAAATGAGCAGTTCTTC
CAIGRVLNEQFF
>TRBJ2-3|TRBV18|few|-
TGTGCCAGCTCAACTGGGGCCCCAGATACGCAGTATTTT
CASSTGAPDTQYF
>TRBJ2-4|TRBV6-2/TRBV6-3|-|-
TGTGCCAGCAGTGCCCCGGGACACAGGCGAGACATTCAGTACTTC
CASSAPGHRRDIQYF
>TRBJ2-7|TRBV7-6|few|-
TGTGCCAGCAGCCCCACCGGGCAATCCTACGAGCAGTACTTC
CASSPTGQSYEQYF
>TRBJ2-3|TRBV5-5|few|TRBD2
TGTGCCAGCAGCTTGGCCTCGGGAGGGTCTCCCCCTAGCACAGATACGCAGTATTTT
CASSLASGGSPPSTDTQYF
>TRBJ2-3|TRBV5-1|few|-
TGCGCCAGCAGCTTGGGGGACGTTGGAGATACGCAGTATTTT
CASSLGDVGDTQYF
>TRBJ1-4|TRBV11-2|-|-
TGTGCCAGCAGGGAACCCGGGAGGGAAAAACTGTTTTTT
CASREPGREKLFF
>TRBJ2-5|TRBV11-1|few|-
TGTGCCAGCAGCTTAGTCCCACCCAGTACCTCAGGGACCCAGTACTTC
CASSLVPPSTSGTQYF
>TRBJ1-1|TRBV20-1|-|-
TGCAGTGCACCGTACCGGGACACTGAAGCTTTCTTT
CSAPYRDTEAFF
>TRBJ1-1|TRBV7-8|-|-
TGTGCCAGCAGCCCCAGGGCGGAGACTGAAGCTTTCTTT
CASSPRAETEAFF
>TRBJ2-2|TRBV7-2|-|-
TGTGCCAGCAGCTTCCAACTCGACCCCGGGGAGCTGTTTTTT
CASSFQLDPGELFF
>TRBJ1-1|TRBV5-1|many|-
TGCGCCAGCAGCTTGGAGGGACACACTGAAGCTTTCTTT
CASSLEGHTEAFF
>TRBJ2-3|TRBV7-2|few|-
TGTGCCAGCAGCTTAGCTACCGTGCTGGCAGATACGCAGTATTTT
CASSLATVLADTQYF
>TRBJ1-2|TRBV20-1|-|TRBD1
TGCAGTGCTAGAATGGGACAGGGAACTAACTATGGCTACACCTTC
CSARMGQGTNYGYTF
>TRBJ1-2|TRBV3-1|-|-
TGTGCCAGCAGCCCTTGGACGGGACCCCATGGCTACACCTTC
CASSPWTGPHGYTF
>TRBJ2-7|TRBV12-3/TRBV12-4|-|-
TGTGCCAGCAGTTTAAAGGGGGGAGCGAACGAGCAGTACTTC
CASSLKGGANEQYF
>TRBJ2-7|TRBV20-1|few|TRBD2
TGCAGTGCTAGAGTTGAGCGGGGGTCTTACGAGCAGTACTTC
CSARVERGSYEQYF
>TRBJ1-2|TRBV24-1|-|-
TGTGCCACCAGTACGGGCAGGGCGGACTATGGCTACACCTTC
CATSTGRADYGYTF
>TRBJ1-2|TRBV18|-|-
TGTGCCAGCTCACCTGAGTACTGGAGTGGCTACACCTTC
CASSPEYWSGYTF
>TRBJ2-3|TRBV3-1|many|-
TGTGCCAGCAGCCTCTTGACTAGCGCAGGGGGAGATACGCAGTATTTT
CASSLLTSAGGDTQYF